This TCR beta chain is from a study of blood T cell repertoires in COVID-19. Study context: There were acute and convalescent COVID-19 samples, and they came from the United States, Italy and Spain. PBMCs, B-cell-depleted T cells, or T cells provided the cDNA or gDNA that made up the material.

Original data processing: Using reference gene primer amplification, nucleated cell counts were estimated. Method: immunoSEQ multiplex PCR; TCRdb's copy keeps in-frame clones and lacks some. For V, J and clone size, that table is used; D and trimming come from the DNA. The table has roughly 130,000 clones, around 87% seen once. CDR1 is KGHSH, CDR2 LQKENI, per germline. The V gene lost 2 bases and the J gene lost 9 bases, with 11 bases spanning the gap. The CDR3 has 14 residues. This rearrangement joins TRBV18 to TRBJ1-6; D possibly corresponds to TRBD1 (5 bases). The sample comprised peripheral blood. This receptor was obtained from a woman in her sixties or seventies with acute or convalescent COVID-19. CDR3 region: CASSPSEGSSPLHF. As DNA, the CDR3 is TGTGCCAGCTCACCATCGGAGGGGAGTTCACCCCTCCACTTT.